This T cell receptor beta chain was identified during a study of blood T cell repertoires in COVID-19 (dated by TCRdb to 2020 to 2022). In terms of the full investigation: Collaborator samples came from the United States, Italy and Spain and covered acute and convalescent phases of COVID-19. The repertoires were released in a freely available public database meant as a resource for research on the immune response to SARS-CoV-2. The prospective study material was composed of cDNA or gDNA derived from T cells, B-cell-depleted T cells, or PBMCs. Where available, HLA class I and class II types were obtained from metadata supplied by the sample provider rather than from assay-based typing. The dataset comprised deeply sampled blood TCRbeta repertoires from subjects exposed to, actively infected with, or recovered from COVID-19. The samples were drawn from the first 160 participants of the ongoing ImmuneRACE study and from about 1,200 subjects provided by 6 global collaborators. Nearly every sample came with metadata listing a de-identified subject ID, COVID-19 status, age in years and sex.

One collaborating source in Seattle enrolled patients while the patients were actively infected and followed the patients over time throughout the course of disease. Whole blood was collected in K2EDTA tubes by collaborating institutions according to the institutions' own protocols. For TCRbeta analysis, collaborator samples were shipped as frozen whole blood, as isolated PBMCs, or as DNA extracted from either sample type. This clone has only one observation. This receptor's antigen is unknown. No much larger clone exists at a distance of one base, and base qualities are not known. The junction shows trimming of 6 bases on V and 1 base on J, plus 8 bases between the germline ends. The CDR3, cysteine through phenylalanine, is 12 amino acids long. Only the CDR3 region is kept as DNA, spanning 36 bases read in frame from base 1. As encoded in the germline V gene, CDR1 is SQVTM while CDR2 is ANQGSEA. Paper-wide results and their limitations: How much clinical and demographic metadata was included differed by source and by participant, and the metadata was provided uncurated.

TCRbeta CDR3 regions were amplified from genomic DNA using the immunoSEQ Assay, a bias-controlled multiplex PCR. As for how the authors treated the data: Within the assay, amplification of reference gene primers was used to estimate how many nucleated cells each sample contained. Sequence reads were collapsed and filtered to measure the absolute abundance of every unique TCRbeta CDR3 rearrangement. For each sample, productive Simpson clonality was calculated as the square root of Simpson's diversity index across productive rearrangements. TCRdb mirrors the immuneACCESS table, restricted to in-frame sequences. Some clones are absent from its copies; in checked studies, under half trace to an unresolved V gene, and the reason for the others is unknown. V and J calls plus clone size are reproduced from that table; the DNA served to infer D and trimming. Recorded for this sample are about 250,000 clones; about four fifths of them occurred a single time. The ten largest clonotypes hold 15% to 19% of the sample.

The sequence came from a person in their 70s with COVID-19, enrolled during active disease. The material sequenced was peripheral blood. The sequence is built from TRBV29-1 and TRBJ2-3; TRBD2 is a possible D gene, resting on 5 matching bases. The sequenced DNA is TGCAGCGTATGGACTGGCACAGATACGCAGTATTTT. It is translated as CSVWTGTDTQYF.